Below are 14 T cell receptor beta chains sequenced from a single sample in a study of cytomegalovirus exposure and HLA in healthy donors. Generated by immunoSEQ multiplex PCR, the TCRdb table keeps only in-frame clones and is missing some. The sample lists approximately 220,000 clones; around nine tenths were seen once. What was sequenced was PBMCs. These receptors all come from a man between 18 and 29 years old in good health and CMV-seronegative.

CDR3 protein: CATRRTGLQSPLHF. DNA of the CDR3: TGTGCCACCAGGAGGACAGGGCTTCAGTCACCCCTCCACTTT. This chain connects TRBV15 to TRBJ1-6; TRBD1 matches at 8 bases. Germline-derived CDR1 and CDR2 are LNHNV and YYDKDF (reference sequence). This CDR3 has 14 amino acids. The ends lost 6 bases at V and 10 bases at J; junction bases unmatched: 8.

This chain links TRBV25-1 with TRBJ1-2; tentatively, D is TRBD1 (5 bases). CDR1 is MGHDK, CDR2 SYGVNS, per germline. Trimming left V 1 base short and J 4 bases short, with 13 bases between. This CDR3 is 15 amino acids long. The DNA for the CDR3 is TGTGCCAGCAGTGAATGGTCGCGGGGGGTCTATGGCTACACCTTC. Translated, it gives CASSEWSRGVYGYTF.

V usage is TRBV20-1 and J usage is TRBJ1-4, with D unresolved. V lost 2 bases, J lost 7 bases, and 2 bases lay in between. This CDR3 has 10 residues. The germline CDR1 and CDR2 sequences are DFQATT and SNEGSKA (reference sequence). In DNA form, the CDR3 reads TGCAGTGCTAGACGTGAAAAACTGTTTTTT. It encodes CSARREKLFF.

This chain uses TRBV18 with TRBJ1-2, with TRBD1 identical over 9 bases. J gave up 6 bases and V 4 bases, and 3 bases lay outside the gene matches. CDR3 length equals 13 residues. The germline gives CDR1 KGHSH, CDR2 LQKENI. This CDR3 reads CASSLGQGNGYTF. The CDR3 region has the DNA TGTGCCAGCTCACTCGGACAGGGGAATGGCTACACCTTC. The full variable domain, its missing parts supplied by reference TRBV18 and TRBJ1-2, is NAGVMQNPRHLVRRRGQEARLRCSPMKGHSHVYWYRQLPEEGLKFMVYLQKENIIDESGMPKERFSAEFPKEGPSILRIQQVVRGDSAAYFCASSLGQGNGYTFGSGTRLTVV.

This chain joins TRBV6-5 and TRBJ2-5, with TRBD2 identical over 7 bases. Unmatched junction bases numbered 4, after V lost 2 bases and J lost 1 base. Germline CDR1 reads MNHEY; CDR2 reads SVGAGI. This CDR3 is built from 15 residues. The CDR3: CASSYGRDSQETQYF. The CDR3 DNA follows: TGTGCCAGCAGTTACGGGAGGGACTCCCAAGAGACCCAGTACTTC.

This clone has a count of ten or more. The chain uses TRBV2 and TRBJ2-7; 9 positions match TRBD1. Trimming at V came to 4 bases and at J to 5 bases, leaving 9 bases not matched to a gene. Germline CDR1 and CDR2: SNHLY and FYNNEI. There are 15 residues in the CDR3. CDR3 nucleotides: TGTGCCAGCAGTGGGGACAGGGCTCGTTTCGACGAGCAGTACTTC. Translating gives CASSGDRARFDEQYF.

The chain couples TRBV5-1 to TRBJ1-5, with TRBD1 identical over 7 bases. Germline V gives CDR1 SGHRS, CDR2 YFSETQ. The CDR3 has 15 residues. V was clipped by 0 bases and J by 5 bases; unmatched bases: 5. The CDR3 DNA sequence: TGCGCCAGCAGCTTGGAGGGGGCCGTTTATCAGCCCCAGCATTTT. Translating gives CASSLEGAVYQPQHF.

V gene TRBV29-1 combines with J gene TRBJ1-1; the D is unclear. V was cut by 3 bases and J by 6 bases, with 14 bases left in between. Germline V gene lookup returns CDR1 SQVTM and CDR2 ANQGSEA. The CDR3 has 13 amino acids. The chain's CDR3 is CSVDLQARPEAFF. The CDR3 DNA reads as TGCAGCGTTGATCTCCAGGCACGACCTGAAGCTTTCTTT.

The V gene is TRBV6-5, the J gene TRBJ2-7; 7 nucleotides align to TRBD1. Trimming removed 5 bases from V and 2 bases from J; junction bases left unmatched: 9. The CDR3 length is 15 residues. CDR1 and CDR2 (germline): MNHEY, SVGAGI. The CDR3 reads CASSAQGRGTYEQYF. CDR3 in DNA: TGTGCCAGCAGTGCACAGGGGAGAGGAACCTACGAGCAGTACTTC.

The genes are TRBV5-4 and TRBJ2-3; 9 bases match TRBD2. CDR1 is SGHNT, CDR2 YYREEE, per germline (reference sequence). The CDR3 extends over 15 amino acids. V was clipped by 1 base and J by 8 bases; unmatched bases: 8. CDR3 in DNA: TGTGCCAGCAGCTTGAAAAGTAGCGGGGGTGGTACGCAGTATTTT. Its protein is CASSLKSSGGGTQYF.

In DNA form, the CDR3 reads TGTGCCAGTAGCTCAGGGAGGAATCAGCCCCAGCATTTT. Translation gives CASSSGRNQPQHF. The chain couples TRBV6-5 to TRBJ1-5; D possibly corresponds to TRBD1 (5 bases). CDR1 MNHEY and CDR2 SVGAGI come from the germline V gene. The CDR3 has 13 amino acids. The V gene lost 9 bases and the J gene lost 4 bases, with 13 bases spanning the gap.

The CDR3 coding sequence is TGTGCCAGCATCCCTTCCAGGGGACCCCAAGAGACCCAGTACTTC. This translates into CASIPSRGPQETQYF. The chain recombines TRBV6-6 with TRBJ2-5; tentatively, D is TRBD1 (6 bases). The germline V gene has CDR1 MNHNY and CDR2 SVGAGI (reference sequence). V lost 7 bases to trimming and J lost 1 base, with 16 bases between them. The CDR3 contains 15 residues.

The chain couples TRBV6-6 to TRBJ1-5; possibly TRBD1 for D (6 bases). Germline V lookup: CDR1 MNHNY, CDR2 SVGAGI (reference sequence). The CDR3 is 15 residues long. V lost 4 bases and J lost 0, with 10 bases in between. The CDR3 is CASSLPGDSNQPQHF. The CDR3 DNA follows: TGTGCCAGCAGTTTGCCAGGGGATAGCAATCAGCCCCAGCATTTT.

The V call is TRBV9, the J call TRBJ2-5, with TRBD2 matching over 7 bases. The CDR3 totals 15 residues. V shed 2 bases, J shed 5 bases, and the junction held 9 bases outside the gene matches. CDR1 is SGDLS and CDR2 is YYNGEE in the germline V gene. In DNA, the CDR3 is TGTGCCAGCAGCGTCGGCGAAGCGGGATTGGAGACCCAGTACTTC. Its translation is CASSVGEAGLETQYF.